This T cell receptor beta chain was captured by sequencing in a study of T cells in pancreatic ductal adenocarcinoma. Study-level points and caveats: Results skew toward the minority of patients with early-stage disease. Unique clonotypes were around 8-fold more numerous in blood than in tumor.

The method was immunoSEQ multiplex PCR; TCRdb's version includes in-frame clones alone and lacks a portion of them. The data show 97,000 or so clones, roughly 95% seen once. Turning to this clone: Its antigen is unknown.

This CDR3 is 14 amino acids long. V gave up 7 bases and J gave up 11 bases, with 21 bases separating them. Germline CDR1 reads MDHEN; CDR2 reads SYDVKM. Selected pancreatic ductal adenocarcinoma patients had undergone surgery without neoadjuvant therapy. This receptor was obtained from a human donor with pancreatic ductal adenocarcinoma. The chain is built from TRBV28 and TRBJ1-5; D call uncertain. The sequencing input was PBMCs. CDR3 coding DNA: TGTGCCAGCACTCCACTTCCTCCTCCCGGGGCCCAGCATTTT. Residues: CASTPLPPPGAQHF.